A single sample is the source of the 8 T cell receptor beta chains below, sequenced in a study of T-cell reconstitution after alpha-beta-depleted transplantation in children. A TCRbeta library incorporating unique molecular identifiers was prepared. TCRdb processed the PCR reads anew with MiXCR; each CDR3 protein has one entry. Among approximately 270,000 distinct CDR3 sequences, roughly a quarter were seen once, and the ten largest hold about 5%. The input for sequencing was PBMCs, mostly from graft donor cells, taken 360 days after TCRalphabeta/CD19-depleted stem cell transplant. These receptors all come from a female patient younger than 10 who had a stem cell transplant for congenital amegakaryocytic thrombocytopenia, so the T cells may come from the graft donor.

This clonotype has a count of ten or more. The chain couples TRBV11-1 to TRBJ2-1, with 9 bases that match TRBD2. The germline CDR1 and CDR2 sequences are SGHAT and FQDESV (reference sequence). This CDR3 is 19 amino acids long. V dropped 1 base and J dropped 4; count of bases not matched to a gene: 14. CDR3 in DNA: TGTGCCAGCAGCTTAGAGGGAAGGGTAGCGGGAGTCGGTTACAATGAGCAGTTCTTC. Translated, it gives CASSLEGRVAGVGYNEQFF.

This clonotype was seen a few times. The chain couples TRBV7-6 to TRBJ1-3, with no clear D. The CDR3 is 16 amino acids. Germline-derived CDR1 and CDR2 are SGHVS and FNYEAQ. V was pared by 5 bases and J by 0 bases, with 14 bases between. The CDR3 nucleotides are TGTGCCAGCAGCGCGACGTCATGGAGCTCTGGAAACACCATATATTTT. It translates to CASSATSWSSGNTIYF.

J is TRBJ2-5 and V is TRBV20-1; D gene ambiguous. There are 14 residues in the CDR3. Trimming removed 2 bases from V and 5 bases from J, with 15 bases in between. Germline values: CDR1 DFQATT, CDR2 SNEGSKA (reference sequence). CDR3 loop: CSARYPLWGETQYF. The CDR3 DNA reads as TGCAGTGCTAGATATCCCCTATGGGGTGAGACCCAGTACTTC.

This clonotype was seen repeatedly, ten times or more. The chain is built from TRBV5-1 and TRBJ2-2, with D perhaps TRBD1 (6 bases). Germline-derived CDR1 and CDR2 are SGHRS and YFSETQ. CDR3 size: 14 residues. V dropped 6 bases and J dropped 0 bases, with 9 bases sitting between them. Written as DNA, the CDR3 is TGCGCCAGCAAGTGGACAGCGAACACCGGGGAGCTGTTTTTT. The encoded protein is CASKWTANTGELFF.

The chain is built from TRBV18 and TRBJ2-1; no firm D call. This CDR3 contains 15 residues. The ends were cut back, 4 bases at V and 1 base at J, with 11 bases in the middle. From germline, CDR1 is KGHSH and CDR2 LQKENI. The CDR3 spells CASSRWATSYNEQFF. The CDR3 DNA reads as TGTGCCAGCTCACGATGGGCAACATCCTACAATGAGCAGTTCTTC.

This clonotype was counted many times. J is TRBJ1-4 and V is TRBV5-1; D might be TRBD1 (6 bases). Trimming left V 2 bases short and J 7 bases short, with 12 bases between. CDR1 and CDR2 from the germline V gene are SGHRS and YFSETQ. The CDR3 sequence is 14 residues long. The CDR3 region is CASSFGGRLEKLFF. CDR3 sequence (DNA): TGCGCCAGCAGCTTTGGGGGGCGCCTTGAAAAACTGTTTTTT.

The V call is TRBV20-1, the J call TRBJ2-7, with D possibly matching TRBD2 (7 bases). Trimming left V 5 bases short and J 4 bases short, with 18 bases between. The CDR3 spans 14 residues. Germline loops: CDR1 DFQATT, CDR2 SNEGSKA (reference sequence). The CDR3 region has the DNA TGCAGTGCTGGGGGGGCTGGGGTTGGGTACGAGCAGTACTTC. It translates to CSAGGAGVGYEQYF.

The rearrangement joins TRBV20-1 to TRBJ2-7; the match to TRBD2 covers 10 bases. The V gene's germline CDR1 is DFQATT and CDR2 SNEGSKA (reference sequence). The CDR3 contains 15 residues. After removal of 3 bases from V and 2 bases from J, the junction contained 7 bases not matched to a gene. The CDR3 sequence: CSASSGTSVPYEQYF. For the CDR3, the DNA is TGCAGTGCTAGCTCCGGGACTAGCGTACCCTACGAGCAGTACTTC.